This paragraph reports one TCR beta chain. These data are taken from a study of blood T cell repertoires in COVID-19. In the study overall: Samples of COVID-19 (acute and convalescent) were obtained from the United States, Italy and Spain. The analysed material was cDNA or gDNA that came from T cells, B-cell-depleted T cells, or PBMCs.

Authors' methods: Amplification from reference gene primers served as the basis for estimated nucleated cell counts. Clones were sequenced by immunoSEQ multiplex PCR, and TCRdb holds only the in-frame ones, with some missing. From that table come the V and J calls and clone size; the DNA was used to work out D and trimming. Found here are approximately 210,000 clones, roughly 80% of them singletons; the top ten hold about 2.7%. The CDR3 loop spans 15 amino acids. Germline V gene data show CDR1 as SGHAT and CDR2 as FQNNGV. The V and J ends lost 4 bases and 0 bases, in that order; junction bases with no gene match: 4.

This chain joins TRBV11-2 and TRBJ2-7; 9 bases line up with TRBD1. Sequences were obtained from peripheral blood. This TCR came from a woman in her thirties or forties with active or convalescent COVID-19. This chain's CDR3 is CASSSGTGSSYEQYF. As DNA, the CDR3 is TGTGCCAGCAGCTCCGGGACAGGGTCCTCCTACGAGCAGTACTTC.